This T cell receptor beta chain is from a study of blood T cells in healthy people across ages (dated by TCRdb to about 2015). In the study overall: In model experiments, template switching captured about one uniquely barcoded TCR beta cDNA molecule for every two T cells. Donors were grouped into four age groups: young (average approximately 15 years), middle-aged (about 40), aged (roughly 67) and long-lived (over 80). Using the same blood draw, the study looked at two additional independent replicas of 1 million unique cDNA reads for two donors, one aged 18 to 30 and the other aged 80 or older. To avoid experimental bias, donors of different ages were randomly spread across the sequencing lanes. To track age-related changes in TCR beta repertoire diversity, the study relied on deep sequencing normalized with unique cDNA molecular identifiers. Broad study findings and their caveats: The percentage of naive T cells measured by flow cytometry correlated strongly with observed TCR beta diversity. Because donor CMV infection status was unknown, age-related changes in expanded clonotypes were potentially confounded. Because profiling used bulk unsorted PBMCs, naive and antigen-experienced compartments could not be compared conclusively. Estimates of total diversity based on one million sequenced T cells were regarded as lower bounds and as underestimates. As age increased, observed TCR beta diversity per million T cells dropped in a roughly linear way, and a significant reduction was already evident by age 40. Compared with the aged group, the long-lived group had more naive CD4+ T cells, fewer expanded clones and increased TCR diversity, a pattern suggesting age selection.

The 39 donors, aged 6 to 90 years, were systemically healthy Caucasian individuals from Russia. Each donor gave approximately 9.3 milliliters of peripheral blood, collected into EDTA-treated Vacutainer tubes. Ficoll-Paque density-gradient centrifugation was used to isolate PBMCs, with at least 6.5 million per sample. Trizol reagent was used to extract total RNA from PBMCs, with at least 6 micrograms per sample. The percentages of naive CD45RAhigh/CD27high T cells were determined by flow cytometry on a PBMC aliquot from every donor. Preparation of the library involved 5' RACE. The listed sequencing device is Illumina HiSeq 2500. A second PCR of about 7 to 12 cycles was run with a J-beta primer mix and a sample-barcoded 5' primer. A template-switch 5' adaptor carrying 12 random nucleotides introduced a unique molecular identifier onto each TCR beta cDNA molecule. Each sample yielded at least 2.5 million CDR3-containing paired-end reads. First-strand cDNA was synthesized from all RNA with the Mint cDNA synthesis kit, primed by a TRBC-specific oligonucleotide. Following uracil-DNA glycosylase treatment, all cDNA underwent a first 18-cycle PCR with the universal primers M1SS and BC2_uni_R. The original pipeline was this. Each sample was normalized by randomly selecting 1 million high-quality reads, each carrying a distinct molecular identifier. Reads with shared molecular identifiers were discarded instead of being binned into consensus sequences. MiTCR, set to a Q25 quality threshold and the strictest error-elimination algorithm, was used for CDR3 identification, clonotype clustering and error correction. A nonparametric unseen species model with Euler transformation was used to estimate a lower bound on total TCR beta diversity. The public reads were reprocessed in TCRdb via fastp at Q25 and MiXCR, keeping in-frame beta chains. Every entry covers one CDR3 protein and lists the most common genes and DNA from its rows. The V and J calls were determined by TCRdb, not by the authors. In this sample the table shows around 870,000 distinct CDR3 sequences, 29% of which occur a single time. Of the sample, 17% falls within the top ten clones.

Of note for this clonotype: Its antigen is unknown. It may be a read error: a sequence one base away is much more abundant.

The source material was blood. The receptor was derived from a woman older than 75 in good health.

CDR3 reads: CACSGLYRGQRETQYF. In nucleotide form, the sequence is TGTGCCTGCAGCGGTCTCTACAGGGGGCAACGAGAGACCCAGTACTTC. The V gene is TRBV7-8 and the J gene is TRBJ2-5; 9 bases in between match TRBD1. The CDR3 goes from the cysteine to the phenylalanine over 16 residues. Kept here is only the CDR3 DNA, which spans 48 bases and is read in frame from base 1. For CDR1 and CDR2, the germline V gene lists SGHVS and FQNEAQ. With all but the CDR3 taken from the reference TRBV7-8 and TRBJ2-5 genes, the full variable domain is: GAGVSQSPRYKVAKRGQDVALRCDPISGHVSLFWYQQALGQGPEFLTYFQNEAQLDKSGLPSDRFFAERPEGSVSTLKIQRTQQEDSAVYLCACSGLYRGQRETQYFGPGTRLLVL.